The following is a T cell receptor (beta chain) sequence with its context. These data belong to a study of blood T cell repertoires in COVID-19. Study overall: The United States, Italy and Spain provided the acute and convalescent COVID-19 samples. PBMCs, B-cell-depleted T cells, or T cells were the source of the cDNA or gDNA that made up the material.

The V and J ends lost 4 bases and 5 bases, in that order; junction bases with no gene match: 9. The germline V gene encodes CDR1 KGHSH and CDR2 LQKENI. The CDR3 sequence is 15 residues long. Original processing methods: Amplification of reference gene primers was used by the study to estimate nucleated cell counts. Clones were sequenced by immunoSEQ multiplex PCR, and TCRdb holds only the in-frame ones, with some missing. V and J calls and clone size are as listed in that table; D and trimming were resolved from the DNA. The sample contains 300,000 to 450,000 clones, more than 85% of which appear only once.

Input material: peripheral blood. The origin of this receptor is a human donor in a cohort sampled during active COVID-19. The chain recombines TRBV18 with TRBJ1-1; 8 bases are a match to TRBD1. The CDR3 DNA reads as TGTGCCAGCTCACACAGGACTCAGGGGGCGACTGAAGCTTTCTTT. It yields the protein CASSHRTQGATEAFF.